This TCR beta chain was found in a study of blood T cell repertoires in COVID-19. Study details: Material from acute and convalescent COVID-19 was sourced from the United States, Italy and Spain. From T cells, B-cell-depleted T cells, or PBMCs came the material, which was cDNA or gDNA.

Recruits, aged roughly 18 to 100 years, lived in approximately 26 US areas. Someone with COVID-19 had been met by exposed participants within 2 weeks before study entry. The CDR3 is made up of 15 amino acids. Deletions cut 0 bases from V and 1 base from J, with 10 bases between. Germline-derived CDR1 and CDR2 are SGDLS and YYNGEE. This table comes from immunoSEQ multiplex PCR, and its TCRdb copy is limited to in-frame clones, with some not included. Of 250,000 or so clones in the sample, about 85% are singletons; the top ten hold under 8%. The TCR originated in a woman aged 45-59 years who had been exposed to COVID-19. Sequenced material: PBMCs or T cells enriched from blood (not recorded which). The chain links TRBV9 to TRBJ1-1; the D is unclear. The CDR3 protein is CASSVAGIGNTEAFF. The DNA of the CDR3 is TGTGCCAGCAGCGTAGCCGGGATAGGGAACACTGAAGCTTTCTTT.